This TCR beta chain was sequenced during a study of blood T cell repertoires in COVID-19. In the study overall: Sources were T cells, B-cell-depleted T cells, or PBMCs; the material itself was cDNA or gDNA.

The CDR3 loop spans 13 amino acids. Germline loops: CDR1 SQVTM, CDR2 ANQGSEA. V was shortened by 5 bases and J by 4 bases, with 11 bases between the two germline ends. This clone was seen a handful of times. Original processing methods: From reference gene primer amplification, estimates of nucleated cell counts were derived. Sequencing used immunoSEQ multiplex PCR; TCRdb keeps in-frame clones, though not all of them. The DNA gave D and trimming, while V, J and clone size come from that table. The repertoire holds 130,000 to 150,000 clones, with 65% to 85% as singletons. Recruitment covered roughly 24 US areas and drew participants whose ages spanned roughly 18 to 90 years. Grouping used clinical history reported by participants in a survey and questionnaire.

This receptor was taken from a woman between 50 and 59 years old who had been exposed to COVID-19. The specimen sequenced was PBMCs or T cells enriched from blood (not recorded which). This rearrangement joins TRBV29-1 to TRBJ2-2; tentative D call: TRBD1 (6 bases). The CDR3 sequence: CSVRQGRTGELFF. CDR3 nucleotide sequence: TGCAGCGTTCGGCAGGGGCGCACCGGGGAGCTGTTTTTT.